The clone carrying this T cell receptor (beta chain) has ten or more counts. Its target is unknown. The data originate from a study of neurological immune-mediated disorders. There are 16 residues in the CDR3. The V end was cut by 1 base, the J end by 0 bases, with 10 bases between. TCRdb re-analysed the 5' RACE reads in MiXCR, keeping a single row per CDR3 protein. The top ten hold roughly 4.4% of the sample, which has tens of thousands of distinct CDR3 sequences, 7% to 8% seen once. Findings and limits, study-wide: Across subjects, no CDR3 amino acid sequence appeared in expanded clones of more than one subject, a finding that suggested private repertoires in all groups.

As healthy controls, volunteers from a blood bank in Maryland, USA, were used. What was sequenced was PBMCs. The chain couples TRBV12-3 or TRBV12-4 to TRBJ2-4; TRBD1 is a possible D gene (5 bases). The receptor was derived from a woman aged 35 to 49 in good health. The CDR3 loop is CASSLGAGLAKNIQYF. The DNA for the CDR3 is TGTGCCAGCAGTTTAGGAGCAGGGTTAGCCAAAAACATTCAGTACTTC.